This T cell receptor beta chain was obtained from a study of shared clonotypes between healthy human individuals. Here immunoSEQ multiplex PCR was the method, and the copy in TCRdb shows in-frame clones only, minus some. The sample lists more than 2 million clones; roughly 96% were seen once. The source is a man between 18 and 29 years old in good health. The sample comprised naive CD4+ T cells sorted from blood. Described subset: CD45RA+ positively selected.

This CDR3 is CASTPASGPYEQYF. CDR3 DNA: TGTGCCAGCACTCCGGCTAGTGGACCCTACGAGCAGTACTTC. The chain joins TRBV2 to TRBJ2-7; D gene uncertain. CDR1 is SNHLY, CDR2 FYNNEI, per germline. The length of the CDR3 is 14 residues. Deletions cut 7 bases from V and 2 bases from J, with 15 bases between.